The subject of this entry is one TCR beta chain. It has no known antigen specificity. No quality values exist for individual bases; no much larger clone is one base distant. The data originate from a study of spatial heterogeneity in lung cancer (dated by TCRdb to the late 2010s). Context from the whole study: Beta-chain transcripts were consistently detected in greater numbers than alpha-chain transcripts, which likely reflected higher beta-chain transcript abundance. In the raw uncorrected reads, each unique combination of TCR and UMI appeared on average more than ten times. TCR repertoire features were related to nonsynonymous mutation counts determined by whole-exome sequencing of tumor tissue. TCR alpha and beta repertoires were quantitatively compared across multiple tumor regions, matched nontumor lung and blood in non-small cell lung cancer. Both alpha and beta chains were TCR-sequenced in 200 or so tumor regions, approximately 67 matched nontumor lung samples and roughly 50 PBMC samples obtained at surgery. Findings and caveats that apply to the study as a whole: Ubiquitous expanded tumor TCRs showed up in blood more often at tumor resection than at routine follow-up. Confirming at a functional level the hypothesis that regional TCRs recognize regional mutations was considered to require additional single-cell paired TCR alpha and beta sequencing.

Read against the paper, the sample's time point label means: sample taken at primary tumor resection. Donors were some 70 patients with early-stage, untreated non-small cell lung cancer from the lung TRACERx cohort. For TCR sequencing, whole RNA was extracted from tumor and nontumor lung tissue, or from cryopreserved PBMC samples, and no cell sorting was done. A patient was chosen for TCR sequencing only when enough RNA was available from at least two tumor regions. The germline V gene encodes CDR1 MNHNY and CDR2 SVGAGI (reference sequence). V is pared back by 8 bases and J by 6 bases, with 11 bases lying between the germline termini. The CDR3 spans 12 residues, from the cysteine through the phenylalanine. The kept DNA is CDR3 alone, 36 bases in frame from the first base. Library preparation was by 5' RACE. Reads for this sample came from a NextSeq 500. To allow correction of PCR and sequencing errors, the TCR library protocol tagged every TCR cDNA molecule with a unique molecular identifier. As for the original processing: Decombinator tools were used for TCR identification, UMI-based error correction and CDR3 extraction. Expanded TCRs were defined as those above a frequency of 2 per 1,000, corresponding to the top 1% of the tumor frequency distribution. Renyi diversity was calculated using the R vegan package after each repertoire was subsampled 100 times to 5,000 TCRs. CDR3 similarity networks were constructed using string-kernel similarity of amino acid triplets, with links drawn between CDR3s whose pairwise similarity was above 0.82. TCRdb reanalyzed the raw reads on its own, using fastp at Q25 for trimming and MiXCR for clone calling, and kept in-frame beta chains. Rows are unified per CDR3 protein, each entry keeping the most common DNA and genes. The V and J calls and clone size come from TCRdb's table, not from the authors' own analysis. The sample table records about 12,000 distinct CDR3 sequences; 3% to 4.5% of these occur just once. Under 55% of the sample rests with the top ten.

The chain couples TRBV6-6 to TRBJ2-4; no D gene is confidently identified. The source of this sequence is a male donor with early-stage non-small cell lung cancer. The source was PBMCs, collected at surgery. The nucleotides read TGTGCCAGCGCCAGGATTGGAAACATTCAGTACTTC. Its protein is CASARIGNIQYF.